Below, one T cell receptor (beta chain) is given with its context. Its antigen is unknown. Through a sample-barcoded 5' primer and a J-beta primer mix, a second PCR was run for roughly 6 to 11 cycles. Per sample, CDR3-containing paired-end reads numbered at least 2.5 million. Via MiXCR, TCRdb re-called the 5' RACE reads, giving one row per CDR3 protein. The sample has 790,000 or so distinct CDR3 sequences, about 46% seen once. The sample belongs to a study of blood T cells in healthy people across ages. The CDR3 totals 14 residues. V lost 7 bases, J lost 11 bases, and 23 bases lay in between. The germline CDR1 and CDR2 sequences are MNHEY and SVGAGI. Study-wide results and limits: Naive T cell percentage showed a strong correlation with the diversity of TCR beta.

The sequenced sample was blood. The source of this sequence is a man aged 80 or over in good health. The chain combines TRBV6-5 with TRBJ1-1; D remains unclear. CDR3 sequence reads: CASIPNDLEVRAFF. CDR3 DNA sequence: TGTGCCAGCATCCCAAACGACCTGGAGGTGCGGGCTTTCTTT.